These T cell receptor beta chains were read from a single sample in a study of cytomegalovirus exposure and HLA in healthy donors. Clones were read by immunoSEQ multiplex PCR, and TCRdb kept only the in-frame ones, dropping some. In the table there are hundreds of thousands of clones, roughly 90% of which are singletons. Material for sequencing was PBMCs. These receptors all come from a woman under 30 in good health and CMV-seronegative. CDR3s leave out the opening cysteine and the closing phenylalanine or tryptophan. Size values are once, few and many counts, or a class for expanded clones, and some rows have none.

CDR3 length	V gene	clone size	CDR3 protein
11	TRBV5-5	.	ASSYRDSYEQY
9	TRBV6-1	.	TARENTEAF
13	TRBV6-5	.	ASRVGLATSYEQY
12	TRBV11-2	.	ASSSSRGVHEQF
14	TRBV7-9	.	ASSLGYGASDYGYT
12	TRBV18	once	ASSPPGRNQPQH
14	TRBV18	.	ASSPPERGYDYEQY
12	TRBV9	.	ASSVGTSGTEQY
12	TRBV29-1	.	SVAEGAGANVLT
16	TRBV5-4	.	ASSLGLAGGPVRETQY
15	TRBV7-8	.	ASSPGEMRLGNQPQH
14	TRBV6-5	.	ASSYRMGAPNYGYT
13	TRBV5-4	once	ASSYDQRTGYGYT
12	TRBV28	.	ASSLLAGVGEQF
11	TRBV5-4	.	ASSSRGIYGYT
11	TRBV19	.	ASSGQANSPLH
18	TRBV6-4	.	ASSDPVASGLAILYNEQF
13	TRBV28	.	ASSFLGRSTGELF
17	TRBV27	.	ASTRGPGQRDSGANVLT
14	TRBV6-1	.	ASSGPGLPSYNEQF
11	TRBV7-9	.	ASDTGGPTEAF
13	TRBV7-6	once	ASSLGGRTTGELF
13	TRBV28	.	ASSLGRGQSEAQH
12	TRBV19	.	ASSATGYNEKLF
12	TRBV6-1	.	ASRPQGGNTEAF
13	TRBV7-9	once	ASSRGGNLYNEQF
14	TRBV27	.	ASSISGRGSWDEQF
14	TRBV28	.	ASSPTSGRGGYEQY
12	TRBV28	.	ASSAPGVRYEQY
10	TRBV30	.	AWNPGAYEQY
12	TRBV1	.	TRSVGGGLDTQY
12	TRBV5-6	.	ASSLNSYVETQY
13	TRBV27	.	ASSLRRGSNEKLF
10	TRBV5-1	.	ASSLPRDTQY
11	TRBV28	.	ASSRLISYEQY
10	TRBV29-1	few	ITGDSGYGYT
13	TRBV9	.	ASSAPGLAINEQF
12	TRBV7-2	.	ASSLDRVETEAF
12	TRBV6-5	.	ASSYSWATHEQY
10	TRBV29-1	few	SVSRIQETQY
12	TRBV27	.	ASGFREGDYGYT
12	TRBV11-2	.	ASSLGTGGDTQY
13	TRBV10-1	.	ASSEAGSGNTEAF
12	TRBV6-4	.	ATAGTGSTGELF
15	TRBV7-9	.	ASSLFLGGLGDTEAF
14	TRBV18	.	ASSRLGGAEADTQY
15	TRBV2	.	ASSEERGRGFNQPQH
14	TRBV2	.	ASSDPGLAGEETQY
12	TRBV5-1	.	ASSLGQGAGEQF
9	TRBV9	.	ASSARGVQF